This T cell receptor beta chain is drawn from a study of T-cell memory formation after mild COVID-19 (dated by TCRdb to about 2021). Study-level background: TCR sequence clusters from the two donors were largely donor specific. T-cell clones expanding and contracting after mild COVID-19 in a couple of donors were tracked by longitudinal TCRalpha and TCRbeta repertoire sequencing. The cohort was made up of two young adult volunteers, one female and one male, who were previously healthy. Points the paper makes about the study in general: SARS-CoV-2 specificity was not confirmed for the second-wave clones peaking on day 37. Contracting CD4+ clones turned up mainly in the CM and EM memory subsets, whereas EMRA was where CD8+ clones were enriched. Some responding clones were detected in pre-infection memory, which suggested that pre-existing cross-reactive memory T cells had joined the SARS-CoV-2 response. Clones that contracted from day 15 to 85 showed balanced CD4/CD8 phenotypes, whereas a second wave of clones that expanded from day 15 to 37 leaned towards CD4+. Only two mild cases were covered in the study, and larger cohorts including severe cases with pre-infection samples were considered necessary.

The germline ends are 24 bases apart after V is trimmed by 5 bases and J by 3 bases. From the germline V gene, CDR1 is SGHNT and CDR2 is YENEEA. The CDR3 has 18 amino acids, counting the end cysteine and phenylalanine. The kept DNA is CDR3 alone, 54 bases in frame from the first base. Turning to this clonotype: It lacks a known antigen. The input lacks base qualities; no much larger clone sits a single base away.

Sequencing instrument: Illumina NovaSeq 6000. Using 5'RACE with constant-segment primers, TCRalpha and TCRbeta cDNA libraries were constructed, with sample barcodes and unique molecular identifiers added in the process. Trizol reagent was used to extract RNA from every sample. Library amplification was performed in two PCR steps, and a second sample barcode and Illumina TruSeq adapters were introduced in the second step. Sequencing of libraries was performed on an Illumina NovaSeq with 2 x 150 bp paired-end reads. Per the authors' processing: Reads were demultiplexed and collapsed into UMI-guided consensus sequences with migec v1.2.7. With mixcr v2.1.11, UMI consensuses were aligned to TRA and TRB V and J templates and assembled into clonotypes. A clonotype was counted as expanded or contracted only if both edgeR and NoisET called the change significant, with noise models trained on biological replicates. For edgeR calls, a false discovery rate-adjusted p below 0.01 and a log2 fold-change threshold of 1 were applied. PCA with hierarchical clustering of max-normalized trajectories of the 1000 most abundant clonotypes was used as exploratory dynamics analysis. Separately sequenced CD4+ and CD8+ repertoires were used to assign a CD4 or CD8 phenotype to each responding clone. TCRdb handled the public reads itself, with Q25 trimming in fastp and clone calling in MiXCR, and kept productive beta chains. Merged by CDR3 protein, the rows form single entries marked with the most common genes and DNA. These V and J calls rely on TCRdb rather than the paper's analysis. The sample records hundreds of thousands of distinct CDR3 sequences, roughly 18% of which are singletons. Roughly 12% of the sample lies in the top ten.

PBMCs were isolated by Ficoll-Paque density gradient centrifugation. The receptor was derived from an adult woman who had mild COVID-19 (a few samples of this study predate the infection). The sample titles of this study are shuffled in the database, so cell type and time point are left out; the donor was told from shared clones. The sequenced sample was PBMCs or a T cell subset sorted from them (not recorded which). The receptor chain draws on TRBV11-3 and TRBJ2-3, with the identity of the D gene unclear. The DNA reads as follows: TGTGCCAGCAGCCCCGGCGGTTGGCCTGGAGATATAACAGATACGCAGTATTTT. This codes for CASSPGGWPGDITDTQYF.